What follows describes a single T cell receptor (beta chain). Its antigen is currently unknown. The data were obtained in a study of cytomegalovirus exposure and HLA in healthy donors. Study-wide results and caveats: Accounts indicate the classifier identified cytomegalovirus status with strong specificity and sensitivity.

V shed 6 bases, J shed 8 bases, and the junction held 9 bases outside the gene matches. Germline lookup yields CDR1 MNHEY and CDR2 SVGAGI. The CDR3 consists of 14 residues. Some clones are missing from TCRdb's copy, which holds only in-frame ones; the method was immunoSEQ multiplex PCR. Seen here are 250,000 to 300,000 clones, around 87% observed once, and the top ten hold 0.37%. What was sequenced was PBMCs. The chain links TRBV6-5 to TRBJ1-4, with 7 bases lining up with TRBD1. This TCR derives from a woman younger than 35 in good health and CMV-seronegative. The chain's CDR3 is CASRPTGAGEKLFF. CDR3 DNA sequence: TGTGCCAGCAGACCTACAGGGGCAGGAGAAAAACTGTTTTTT.